Described below is a single TCR beta chain sequence and its context. The treatment denotes: oral pan-JAK inhibitor, 5-10 mg twice daily. Alopecia areata patients gave lesional scalp punch biopsies and peripheral blood samples. These data belong to a study of CD8+ T cells in alopecia areata. Study context: Affected scalp percentage determined the severity score of treated patients.

With V trimmed by 2 bases and J by 0 bases, 6 bases remained unmatched. The CDR3 extends over 16 amino acids. Germline CDR1 is SGHTA and CDR2 is FQGTGA. The authors extracted RNA and reverse transcribed it into cDNA as the sequencing template. Data came from immunoSEQ multiplex PCR; TCRdb stores just in-frame clones and leaves some out. The sample includes over 85,000 clones, 70% to 85% of them seen just once. This rearrangement joins TRBV7-3 to TRBJ1-1; TRBD1 matches at 7 bases. This sample comprised CD8+ T cells sorted from blood, obtained around week 44, from a patient treated with tofacitinib. The receptor's source is a human donor with alopecia areata. The CDR3 reads CASSLLGGRVNTEAFF. CDR3 coding DNA: TGTGCCAGCAGCTTATTAGGGGGCAGAGTGAACACTGAAGCTTTCTTT.